The clone carrying this TCR beta chain has a count of ten or more. Antigen specificity is unknown. Amplification of the TCR beta CDR3 regions used RNA transcripts (as template). The workflow started with a first-round RT-PCR run with HTBI primers and then moved on to a second-round multiplex PCR. TCRdb reprocessed the multiplex PCR reads with MiXCR, giving one entry per CDR3 protein. The sample has around 400,000 distinct CDR3 sequences; approximately 16% are singletons. A diagnosis was made from clinical symptoms together with serum thyroxine, TRAb, thyroid ultrasound and orbital computed tomography. Germline loops: CDR1 MGHRA, CDR2 YSYEKL. This CDR3 has 15 amino acids. Trimming took 0 bases from V and 2 from J; bases not matched to a gene: 4. These data belong to a study of Graves' ophthalmopathy and Graves' hyperthyroidism. Study-level results: The model predicted ophthalmopathy progression with roughly 71% sensitivity and around 72% specificity. Ophthalmopathy cases were distinguished from stable hyperthyroidism by a 13-signature model, reaching about 85% sensitivity and 70% to 84% specificity. The majority of expanded thyroid clonotypes above 0.001 frequency also occurred in blood.

This sequence was found in a woman under 30 with Graves' ophthalmopathy. Source material: peripheral blood. This chain uses TRBV4-1 with TRBJ2-7, with 7 bases lining up with TRBD1. This CDR3 reads CASSQDTGQAYEQYF. As DNA, the CDR3 is TGCGCCAGCAGCCAAGACACCGGACAGGCCTACGAGCAGTACTTC.